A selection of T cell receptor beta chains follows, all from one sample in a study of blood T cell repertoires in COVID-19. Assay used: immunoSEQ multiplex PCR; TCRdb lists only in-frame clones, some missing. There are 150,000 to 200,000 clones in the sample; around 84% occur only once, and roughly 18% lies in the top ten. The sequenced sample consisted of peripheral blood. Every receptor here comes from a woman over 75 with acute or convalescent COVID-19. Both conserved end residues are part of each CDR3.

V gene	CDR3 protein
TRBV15	CATGGREAPDTQYF
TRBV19	CASSPFGGYNEQFF
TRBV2	CASSYETGGSGYTF
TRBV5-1	CASSRDRGTYEQYF
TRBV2	CATSRGLGEKLFF
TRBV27	CASRGLFYEQYF
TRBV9	CASSVGPENSPLHF
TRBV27	CASTVRTSGRADTQYF
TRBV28	CASSLDRVVEKLFF
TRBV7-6	CASSYRLAGGPGETQYF